Below, one TCR beta chain is given with its context. Measured with immunoSEQ multiplex PCR; TCRdb has only the in-frame clones, and not every one. The profile shows about 52,000 clones, 90% to 95% of them singletons. The data are from a study of control samples from healthy donors and cancer patients. The sample taken for sequencing was blood. The TCR was taken from a man between 25 and 39 years old in good health.

CDR3 residues: CASSLVGADTQYF. In nucleotides, the CDR3 is TGTGCCAGCAGCTTAGTAGGGGCGGATACGCAGTATTTT. V gene TRBV11-2 combines with J gene TRBJ2-3, with D possibly being TRBD1 (5 bases). CDR1 is SGHAT and CDR2 is FQNNGV in the germline V gene. The germline V and J ends were trimmed by 1 base and 6 bases, with 8 bases remaining between them. This CDR3 has 13 residues.